The 6 T cell receptor beta chains listed next were all sequenced from one sample in a study of human T cells and chemical hapten exposure. Specified time point: pre-sensitization, week 0. Stated treatment: therapeutic diphenylcyclopropenone sensitization with weekly scalp DPC. TCRdb reprocessed the RACE reads via MiXCR and lists one record per CDR3 protein. The table records more than 80,000 distinct CDR3 sequences, roughly 12% of them present only once. The material sequenced was whole blood, taken in connection with sensitization to the hapten diphenylcyclopropenone (DPC). Every receptor here comes from a woman between 50 and 59 years old with alopecia areata. Some clones in this sample may be carry-over from other donors' samples.

The rearrangement uses TRBV5-5 and TRBJ1-6, with D possibly being TRBD1 (6 bases). This CDR3 spans 14 amino acids. Germline loops: CDR1 SGHKS, CDR2 YYEKEE (reference sequence). Trimming shortened V by 4 bases and J by 7 bases, and 12 bases separated the two germline ends. For the CDR3, the DNA is TGTGCCAGCAGCCTTTACGGACAGAATTCACCCCTCCACTTT. It codes for CASSLYGQNSPLHF.

V and J are TRBV6-6 and TRBJ1-1; weak D call: TRBD1 (5 bases). V was trimmed by 8 bases and J by 0 bases, leaving 16 bases between them. This CDR3 has 15 amino acids. Germline assignment: CDR1 MNHNY and CDR2 SVGAGI (reference sequence). The CDR3 bases are TGTGCCAGCGCTCCCGGTGGGGGTCTGAACACTGAAGCTTTCTTT. The encoded protein is CASAPGGGLNTEAFF.

This clonotype was seen a few times. The J gene is TRBJ1-1, the V gene TRBV20-1; D is undetermined. Per germline, CDR1 DFQATT and CDR2 SNEGSKA (reference sequence). This CDR3 spans 13 amino acids. Trimming cost V 6 bases and J 1 base, with 12 bases left between them. The CDR3 sequence is CSALPWANTEAFF. The DNA for the CDR3 is TGCAGTGCCCTACCCTGGGCGAACACTGAAGCTTTCTTT.

This clonotype was counted ten times or more. The chain joins TRBV20-1 to TRBJ2-5; D gene unclear. Trimming pared 6 bases from V and 1 base from J, leaving 6 bases between. This CDR3 spans 11 amino acids. CDR1 is DFQATT and CDR2 is SNEGSKA in the germline V gene (reference sequence). DNA for the CDR3: TGCAGTGCAACCACCCAAGAGACCCAGTACTTC. Translating gives CSATTQETQYF.

This clonotype was observed a few times. The chain uses TRBV7-9 and TRBJ1-5; no definite D call. The CDR3 totals 12 residues. Trimming cost V 3 bases and J 6 bases, with 6 bases left between them. Germline V gene sequence: CDR1 SEHNR, CDR2 FQNEAQ (reference sequence). The CDR3: CASSFEVQPQHF. Written as DNA, the CDR3 is TGTGCCAGCAGCTTCGAGGTTCAGCCCCAGCATTTT. Drawing the rest from reference TRBV7-9 and TRBJ1-5, the complete variable domain is DTGVSQNPRHKITKRGQNVTFRCDPISEHNRLYWYRQTLGQGPEFLTYFQNEAQLEKSRLLSDRFSAERPKGSFSTLEIQRTEQGDSAMYLCASSFEVQPQHFGDGTRLSIL.

This clonotype was seen a few times. The V and J genes are TRBV20-1 and TRBJ2-5; 7 nucleotides line up with TRBD2. From germline, CDR1 is DFQATT and CDR2 SNEGSKA (reference sequence). The V gene end was trimmed by 1 base and the J gene end by 5 bases; junction bases not matched to a gene: 19. This CDR3 comprises 18 residues. The CDR3 reads CSARAIAGQPNLEETQYF. For the CDR3, the DNA is TGCAGTGCTAGAGCTATAGCGGGCCAACCCAACCTAGAGGAGACCCAGTACTTC.